This T cell receptor beta chain was sequenced in a study of control samples from healthy donors and cancer patients. TCRdb keeps only in-frame clones here, not all; method: immunoSEQ multiplex PCR. The sample yields roughly 40,000 clones, roughly 85% seen once. J was trimmed by 5 bases and V by 2 bases; bases with no gene match: 5. The germline V gene encodes CDR1 MNHEY and CDR2 SVGEGT. The CDR3 runs 14 residues. This clone was counted a few times. The rearrangement joins TRBV6-2 or TRBV6-3 to TRBJ2-7, with 8 positions matching TRBD1. Sequenced: blood. This TCR came from a man aged 55 to 70 in good health. CDR3 region: CASSYGQGGNEQYF. CDR3 nucleotide sequence: TGTGCCAGCAGTTACGGACAGGGCGGGAACGAGCAGTACTTC.